Shown below are 24 T cell receptor beta chains from a single sample sequenced in a study of shared clonotypes between healthy human individuals. TCRdb's copy holds only in-frame clones and misses some; the assay was immunoSEQ multiplex PCR. The sample holds 400,000 or so clones, about 96% seen once. The sequenced sample was memory CD8+ T cells sorted from blood. Subset described: CD45RO+ cells pooled with CCR7-negative TemRA cells. Source of these receptors: a man between 25 and 39 years old in good health.

A remark on this clone: At one of its ends the junction is not consistent with the germline gene, which may arise from a read error. The rearrangement joins TRBV6-1 to TRBJ2-1, with a weak D call TRBD1 (5 bases). The CDR3 runs to 13 residues. Germline lookup yields CDR1 MNHNS and CDR2 SASEGT. The CDR3 protein is CASRQDHGNGQFF. The CDR3 nucleotides are TGTGCCAGCAGACAGGACCATGGCAATGGGCAGTTCTTC.

The chain recombines TRBV18 with TRBJ2-7, with D possibly TRBD1 on 5 matching bases. Germline CDR1 KGHSH, CDR2 LQKENI. This CDR3 region has 12 residues. Trimming removed 3 bases at V and 3 bases at J, with 6 bases between. CDR3 nucleotide sequence: TGTGCCAGCTCACCCAGGGTCTACGAGCAGTACTTC. The encoded protein is CASSPRVYEQYF.

V gene TRBV28 combines with J gene TRBJ1-3; the D gene is possibly TRBD1 (5 bases). Looked up from germline, CDR1 is MDHEN and CDR2 is SYDVKM. The CDR3 loop spans 18 amino acids. The V end lost 3 bases, the J end lost 0 bases, and 18 bases lay between the germline ends. CDR3 DNA: TGTGCCAGCAGTTTCACCCTTGGTCAGGGAATCTCTGGAAACACCATATATTTT. It specifies CASSFTLGQGISGNTIYF.

V and J are TRBV28 and TRBJ2-5; D is unclear. Germline V CDR1 and CDR2: MDHEN, SYDVKM. This CDR3 comprises 12 residues. V was trimmed by 2 bases and J by 5 bases, leaving 6 bases between them. The CDR3 sequence: CASSLKGETQYF. The CDR3 DNA follows: TGTGCCAGCAGTTTAAAGGGCGAGACCCAGTACTTC.

The V call is TRBV19, the J call TRBJ2-6, with 10 bases matching TRBD2. The J segment lost 1 base and the V segment lost 4 bases, leaving 7 bases of the junction unmatched. Germline V gives CDR1 LNHDA, CDR2 SQIVND (reference sequence). This CDR3 has 18 amino acids. The CDR3 spells CASSTGTSVFSGANVLTF. In nucleotides, the CDR3 is TGTGCCAGTAGTACCGGGACTAGCGTGTTTTCTGGGGCCAACGTCCTGACTTTC.

This clone showed up just once. The chain carries TRBV30 and TRBJ1-2, with D tentatively TRBD1 (5 bases). The V end lost 5 bases, the J end lost 4 bases, and 11 bases lay between the germline ends. CDR3 length equals 12 residues. Germline lookup yields CDR1 GTSNPN and CDR2 SVGIG (reference sequence). CDR3 coding DNA: TGTGCCTGGGGGGGAGTTGGCTATGGCTACACCTTC. Its translation is CAWGGVGYGYTF.

This chain uses TRBV7-3 with TRBJ2-2, with D possibly being TRBD1 (6 bases). V was cut by 5 bases and J by 3 bases, with 10 bases left in between. Germline CDR1 SGHTA, CDR2 FQGTGA. CDR3 size: 14 residues. CDR3 loop: CASSRGTHTGELFF. The CDR3 nucleotides are TGTGCCAGCAGCAGAGGGACACACACCGGGGAGCTGTTTTTT.

Here the CDR3 DNA reads TGTGCCAGCAGTGAAGTGAGGGGCGGGAAGGAAAAACTGTTTTTT. Translating gives CASSEVRGGKEKLFF. The rearrangement links TRBV6-1 to TRBJ1-4, with D tentatively TRBD1 (5 bases). This CDR3 has 15 residues. Between the trimmed V and J ends, which lost 1 base and 8 bases, there was a span of 14 bases. Germline V gene data show CDR1 as MNHNS and CDR2 as SASEGT.

The DNA for the CDR3 is TGTGCCAGCAGCTTATACGACGGGAGACTGTACAATGAGCAGTTCTTC. Amino acids: CASSLYDGRLYNEQFF. The genes are TRBV11-2 and TRBJ2-1; TRBD2 might be the D (6 bases). There are 16 residues in the CDR3. Germline CDR1 is SGHAT and CDR2 is FQNNGV. The V and J ends lost 2 bases and 4 bases respectively, with 15 bases between them.

V gene TRBV29-1 combines with J gene TRBJ1-5; 10 bases map to TRBD1. The germline gives CDR1 SQVTM, CDR2 ANQGSEA. This CDR3 comprises 14 residues. V lost 7 bases, J lost 3 bases, and 6 bases stayed unmatched. The CDR3 sequence: CSARDRGYNQPQHF. CDR3 DNA sequence: TGCAGCGCCCGGGACAGGGGATACAATCAGCCCCAGCATTTT.

This clone showed up just once. At one boundary the junction diverges from the germline segment, which might be a read error. The chain carries TRBV7-7 and TRBJ2-5; 14 nucleotides line up with TRBD2. Germline-derived CDR1 and CDR2 are SSHAT and FNYEAQ (reference sequence). This CDR3 has 16 amino acids. CDR3 sequence: CASSLTSGRARETQYF. The CDR3 DNA follows: TGTGCTAGCAGCTTGACTAGCGGGAGGGCCAGAGAGACCCAGTACTTC.

The chain uses TRBV30 and TRBJ1-2, with D possibly being TRBD1 (6 bases). In germline, CDR1 is GTSNPN, CDR2 SVGIG (reference sequence). This CDR3 spans 13 amino acids. V gave up 1 base and J gave up 4 bases, with 10 bases separating them. CDR3 nucleotides: TGTGCCTGGAGTGCGGGGGGCCCCTATGGCTACACCTTC. It specifies CAWSAGGPYGYTF. Full variable domain (outside the CDR3, taken from reference TRBV30 and TRBJ1-2): SQTIHQWPATLVQPVGSPLSLECTVEGTSNPNLYWYRQAAGRGLQLLFYSVGIGQISSEVPQNLSASRPQDRQFILSSKKLLLSDSGFYLCAWSAGGPYGYTFGSGTRLTVV.

The chain recombines TRBV2 with TRBJ1-4; D is unresolved. This CDR3 is 14 amino acids long. From germline, CDR1 is SNHLY and CDR2 FYNNEI. V dropped 10 bases and J dropped 8 bases, with 20 bases sitting between them. DNA for the CDR3: TGTGCCATTCTACCGGCAGCCGGCGTGGAAAAACTGTTTTTT. It is translated as CAILPAAGVEKLFF.

CDR3 DNA: TGTGCCAGCAGCCTCACTAGCGGGAGGGCCCGAGATACGCAGTATTTT. This gives the protein CASSLTSGRARDTQYF. This chain links TRBV7-2 with TRBJ2-3; 13 positions agree with TRBD2. V shed 5 bases and J 5 bases; nucleotides not matched to a gene: 7. This CDR3 region has 16 residues. Germline V lookup: CDR1 SGHTA, CDR2 FQGNSA.

V is TRBV28 and J is TRBJ1-2; no firm D call. Germline V CDR1 and CDR2: MDHEN, SYDVKM. The CDR3 covers 13 residues. The V gene lost 7 bases and the J gene lost 7 bases, with 16 bases spanning the gap. DNA of the CDR3: TGTGCCAGCACCGAGAACGGGTTTAGTGGCTACACCTTC. Translated: CASTENGFSGYTF.

In this sample, this clone turned up a few times. The rearrangement links TRBV29-1 to TRBJ1-5; no clear D. The CDR3 spans 13 residues. CDR1 and CDR2 (germline): SQVTM, ANQGSEA. V lost 4 bases, J lost 3 bases, and 10 bases lay in between. This CDR3 is CSVVEAINQPQHF. The CDR3 DNA reads TGCAGCGTTGTGGAAGCAATCAATCAGCCCCAGCATTTT.

This clone has just one count. CDR3 sequence reads: CASSYRLAGGIDTQYF. Here the CDR3 DNA reads TGTGCCAGCAGCTACCGACTAGCGGGAGGGATAGATACGCAGTATTTT. The chain recombines TRBV5-5 with TRBJ2-3; 14 bases line up with TRBD2. The trim removed 3 bases at V and 5 bases at J, leaving 5 bases unmatched. The CDR3 contains 16 residues. CDR1 SGHKS and CDR2 YYEKEE come from the germline V gene (reference sequence). The full variable domain, in which reference TRBV5-5 and TRBJ2-3 provide the parts outside the CDR3, is DAGVTQSPTHLIKTRGQQVTLRCSPISGHKSVSWYQQVLGQGPQFIFQYYEKEERGRGNFPDRFSARQFPNYSSELNVNALLLGDSALYLCASSYRLAGGIDTQYFGPGTRLTVL.

Note on this clone: The sample contains more than one DNA sequence encoding this CDR3. The chain has TRBV19 and TRBJ2-7, with 8 bases lining up with TRBD2. The junction had 3 bases not matched to a gene; V was cut back by 1 base and J by 7 bases. The CDR3 loop spans 13 amino acids. In germline, CDR1 is LNHDA, CDR2 SQIVND (reference sequence). The DNA of the CDR3 is TGTGCCAGTAGTATAGCCACGGGAGGGGAGCAGTACTTC. Amino acids: CASSIATGGEQYF.

This chain connects TRBV5-1 to TRBJ2-1; 8 bases are a match to TRBD2. J was trimmed by 4 bases and V by 0 bases; bases with no gene match: 3. Germline lookup yields CDR1 SGHRS and CDR2 YFSETQ. The CDR3 sequence is 15 residues long. DNA for the CDR3: TGCGCCAGCAGCTTGGGTATAGCGGGGTACAATGAGCAGTTCTTC. The encoded protein is CASSLGIAGYNEQFF.

CDR3 in amino acids: CASRRQGNTEAFF. DNA for the CDR3: TGTGCCAGCAGACGACAGGGGAACACTGAAGCTTTCTTT. The chain recombines TRBV2 with TRBJ1-1; 7 positions agree with TRBD1. The V segment lost 6 bases and the J segment 1 base; nucleotides outside the gene matches: 2. The CDR3 totals 13 residues. Germline V gene data show CDR1 as SNHLY and CDR2 as FYNNEI.

This clone was counted a single time. The DNA for the CDR3 is TGTGCCAGCAGTTACTCGGCTAGGGACACTGAAGCTTTCTTT. Protein: CASSYSARDTEAFF. This rearrangement joins TRBV6-5 to TRBJ1-1; no reliable D call. This CDR3 region has 14 residues. Trimming removed 0 bases at V and 3 bases at J, with 8 bases between. Looked up from germline, CDR1 is MNHEY and CDR2 is SVGAGI.

The chain couples TRBV11-2 to TRBJ2-2; no reliable D call. The ends were cut back, 5 bases at V and 8 bases at J, with 12 bases in the middle. From germline, CDR1 is SGHAT and CDR2 FQNNGV. The CDR3 is made up of 13 amino acids. DNA of the CDR3: TGTGCCAGCAGCCCCCCAGAGGCGGGGGAGCTGTTTTTT. It codes for CASSPPEAGELFF.

The chain employs TRBV6-6 and TRBJ1-2; TRBD1 might be the D (6 bases). V was cut by 10 bases and J by 2 bases, with 14 bases left in between. The CDR3 contains 13 residues. Germline V CDR1 and CDR2: MNHNY, SVGAGI (reference sequence). The CDR3 sequence is CATSNRENYGYTF. DNA of the CDR3: TGTGCCACCTCAAACAGGGAGAACTATGGCTACACCTTC.

This chain uses TRBV28 with TRBJ2-7; TRBD1 aligns across 9 bases. Trimming cost V 5 bases and J 8 bases; bases outside gene matches: 16. CDR1 and CDR2 (germline): MDHEN, SYDVKM. The CDR3 length is 16 residues. This chain's CDR3 is CASSRDRVVVGPKQYF. The DNA of the CDR3 is TGTGCCAGCAGTCGGGACAGGGTAGTAGTGGGCCCCAAGCAGTACTTC.